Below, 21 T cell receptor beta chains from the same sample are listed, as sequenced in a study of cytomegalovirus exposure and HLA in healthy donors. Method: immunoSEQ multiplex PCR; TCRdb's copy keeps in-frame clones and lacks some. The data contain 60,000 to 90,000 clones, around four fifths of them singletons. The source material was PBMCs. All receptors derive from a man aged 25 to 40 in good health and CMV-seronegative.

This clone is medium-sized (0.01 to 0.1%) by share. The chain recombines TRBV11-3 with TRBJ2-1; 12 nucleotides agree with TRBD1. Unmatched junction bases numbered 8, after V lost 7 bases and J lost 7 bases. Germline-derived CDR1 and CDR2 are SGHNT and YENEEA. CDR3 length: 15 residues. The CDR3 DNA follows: TGTGCCAGCACCCCGGGACAGGGGGCTCCGAATGAGCAGTTCTTC. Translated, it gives CASTPGQGAPNEQFF.

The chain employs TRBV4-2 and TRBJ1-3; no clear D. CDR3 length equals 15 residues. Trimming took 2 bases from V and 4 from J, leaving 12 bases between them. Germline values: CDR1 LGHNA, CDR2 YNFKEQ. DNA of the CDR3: TGTGCCAGCAGCCAATCCGCGGCTGAGGGAAACACCATATATTTT. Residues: CASSQSAAEGNTIYF.

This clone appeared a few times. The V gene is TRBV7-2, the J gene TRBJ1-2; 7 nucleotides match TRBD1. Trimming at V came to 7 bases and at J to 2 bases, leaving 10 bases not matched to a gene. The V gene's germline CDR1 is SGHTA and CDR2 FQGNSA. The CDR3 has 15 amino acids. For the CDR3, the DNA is TGTGCCAGCACCGGAACAGGGGTGGGGAACTATGGCTACACCTTC. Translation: CASTGTGVGNYGYTF.

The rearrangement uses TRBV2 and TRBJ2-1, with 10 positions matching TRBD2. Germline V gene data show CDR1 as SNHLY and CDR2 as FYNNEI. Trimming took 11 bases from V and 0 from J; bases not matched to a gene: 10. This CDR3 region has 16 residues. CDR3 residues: CASSPASGSSYNEQFF. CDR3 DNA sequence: TGTGCCTCAAGTCCGGCTAGCGGGAGCTCCTACAATGAGCAGTTCTTC. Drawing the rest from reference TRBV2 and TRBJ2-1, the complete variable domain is EPEVTQTPSHQVTQMGQEVILRCVPISNHLYFYWYRQILGQKVEFLVSFYNNEISEKSEIFDDQFSVERPDGSNFTLKIRSTKLEDSAMYFCASSPASGSSYNEQFFGPGTRLTVL.

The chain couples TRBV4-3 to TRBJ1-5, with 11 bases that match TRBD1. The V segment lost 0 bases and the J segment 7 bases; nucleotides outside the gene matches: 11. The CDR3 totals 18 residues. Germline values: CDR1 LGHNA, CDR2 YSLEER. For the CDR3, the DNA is TGCGCCAGCAGCCAAGACCGGGCCTGGACAGGGGGCGGGCAGCCCCAGCATTTT. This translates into CASSQDRAWTGGGQPQHF.

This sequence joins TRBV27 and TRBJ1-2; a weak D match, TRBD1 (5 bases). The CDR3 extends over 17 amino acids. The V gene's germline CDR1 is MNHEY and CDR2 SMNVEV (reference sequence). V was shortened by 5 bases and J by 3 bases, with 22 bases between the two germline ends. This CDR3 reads CASSLYKDGGIDYGYTF. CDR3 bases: TGTGCCAGCAGTCTCTACAAGGACGGGGGGATTGACTATGGCTACACCTTC.

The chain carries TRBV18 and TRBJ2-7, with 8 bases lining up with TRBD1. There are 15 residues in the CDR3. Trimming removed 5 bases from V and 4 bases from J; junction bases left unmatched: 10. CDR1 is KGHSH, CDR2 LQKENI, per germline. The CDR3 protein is CASSTGTGGVYEQYV. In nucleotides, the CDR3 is TGTGCCAGCTCAACCGGGACAGGAGGGGTGTACGAGCAGTACGTC.

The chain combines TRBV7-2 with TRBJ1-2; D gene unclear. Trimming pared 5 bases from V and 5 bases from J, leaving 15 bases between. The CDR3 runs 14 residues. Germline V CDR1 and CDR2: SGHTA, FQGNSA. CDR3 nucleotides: TGTGCCAGCAGCCCACAGTCCTTACCTTATGGCTACACCTTC. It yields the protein CASSPQSLPYGYTF.

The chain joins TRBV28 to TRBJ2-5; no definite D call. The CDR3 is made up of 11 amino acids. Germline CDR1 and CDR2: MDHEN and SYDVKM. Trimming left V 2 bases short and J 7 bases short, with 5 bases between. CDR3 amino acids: CASSLAGTQYF. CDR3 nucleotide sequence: TGTGCCAGCAGTTTAGCCGGGACCCAGTACTTC.

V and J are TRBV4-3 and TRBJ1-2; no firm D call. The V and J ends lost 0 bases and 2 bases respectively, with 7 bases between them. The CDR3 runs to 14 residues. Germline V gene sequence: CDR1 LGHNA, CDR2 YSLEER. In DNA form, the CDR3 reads TGCGCCAGCAGCCAAGAACCGAGGAACTATGGCTACACCTTC. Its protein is CASSQEPRNYGYTF.

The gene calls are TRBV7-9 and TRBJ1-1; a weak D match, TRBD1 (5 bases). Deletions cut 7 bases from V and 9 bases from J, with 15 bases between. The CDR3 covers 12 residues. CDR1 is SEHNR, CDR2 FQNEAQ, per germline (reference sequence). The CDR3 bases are TGTGCCAGCACCACGGGGGAATTAAAAGCTTTCTTT. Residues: CASTTGELKAFF.

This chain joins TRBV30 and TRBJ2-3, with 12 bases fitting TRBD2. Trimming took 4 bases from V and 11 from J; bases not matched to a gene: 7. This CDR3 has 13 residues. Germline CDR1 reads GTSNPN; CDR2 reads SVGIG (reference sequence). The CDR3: CAWKTSGGRQQYF. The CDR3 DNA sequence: TGTGCCTGGAAGACTAGCGGGGGACGTCAGCAGTATTTT.

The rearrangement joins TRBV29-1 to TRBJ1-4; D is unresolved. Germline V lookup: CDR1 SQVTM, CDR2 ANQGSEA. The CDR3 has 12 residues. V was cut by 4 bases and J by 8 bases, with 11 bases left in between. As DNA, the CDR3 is TGCAGCGTTGGGAGGGAGACCGAAAAACTGTTTTTT. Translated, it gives CSVGRETEKLFF.

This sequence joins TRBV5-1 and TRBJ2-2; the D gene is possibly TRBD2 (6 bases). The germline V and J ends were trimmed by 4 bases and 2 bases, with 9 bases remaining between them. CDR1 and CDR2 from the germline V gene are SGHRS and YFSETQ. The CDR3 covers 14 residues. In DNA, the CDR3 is TGCGCCAGCAGCCTAGCGACTAACACCGGGGAGCTGTTTTTT. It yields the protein CASSLATNTGELFF.

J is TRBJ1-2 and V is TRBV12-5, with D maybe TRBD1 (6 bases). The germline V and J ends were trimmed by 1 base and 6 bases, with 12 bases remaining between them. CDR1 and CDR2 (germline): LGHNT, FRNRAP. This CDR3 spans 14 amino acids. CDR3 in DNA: TGTGCTAGTGGTTTGGAAATGGGGGGGCATGGCTACACCTTC. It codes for CASGLEMGGHGYTF.

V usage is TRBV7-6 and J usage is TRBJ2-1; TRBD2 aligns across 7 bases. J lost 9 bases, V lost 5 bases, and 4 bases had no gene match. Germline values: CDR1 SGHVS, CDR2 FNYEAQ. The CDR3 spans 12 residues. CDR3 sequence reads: CASSIIAGEQFF. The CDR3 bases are TGTGCCAGCAGCATTATAGCGGGTGAGCAGTTCTTC.

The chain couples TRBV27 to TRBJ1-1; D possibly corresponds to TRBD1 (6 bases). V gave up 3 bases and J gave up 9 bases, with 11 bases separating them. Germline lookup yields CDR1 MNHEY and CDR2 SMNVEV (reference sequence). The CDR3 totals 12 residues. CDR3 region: CASSFVGQKAFF. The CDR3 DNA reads TGTGCCAGCAGTTTCGTTGGACAGAAAGCTTTCTTT.

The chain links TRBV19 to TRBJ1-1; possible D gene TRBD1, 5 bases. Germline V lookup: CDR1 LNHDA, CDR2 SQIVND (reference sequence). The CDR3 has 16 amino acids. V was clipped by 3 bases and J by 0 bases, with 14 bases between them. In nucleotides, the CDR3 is TGTGCCAGTAGTATCCAACCCAGGGCCATGAACACTGAAGCTTTCTTT. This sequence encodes CASSIQPRAMNTEAFF.

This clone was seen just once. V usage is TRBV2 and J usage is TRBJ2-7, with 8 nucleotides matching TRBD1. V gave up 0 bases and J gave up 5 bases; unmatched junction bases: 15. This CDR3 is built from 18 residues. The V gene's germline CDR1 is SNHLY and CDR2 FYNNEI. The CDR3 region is CASSEALYSRTGRNEQYV. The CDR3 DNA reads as TGTGCCAGCAGTGAAGCGCTTTATAGCAGGACAGGGAGGAACGAGCAGTACGTC.

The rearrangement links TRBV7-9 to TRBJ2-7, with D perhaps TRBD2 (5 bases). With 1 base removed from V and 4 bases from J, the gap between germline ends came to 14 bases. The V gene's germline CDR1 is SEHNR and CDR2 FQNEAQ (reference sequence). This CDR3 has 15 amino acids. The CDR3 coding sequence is TGTGCCAGCAGCTTAGGAGGGCGCCTATTATACGAGCAGTACTTC. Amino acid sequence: CASSLGGRLLYEQYF.

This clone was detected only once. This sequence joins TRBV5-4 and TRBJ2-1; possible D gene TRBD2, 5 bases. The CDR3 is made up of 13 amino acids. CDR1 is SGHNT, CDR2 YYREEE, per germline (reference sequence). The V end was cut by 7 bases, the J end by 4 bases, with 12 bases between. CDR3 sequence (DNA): TGTGCCAGCGCCCAGAGGGCTTACAATGAGCAGTTCTTC. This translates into CASAQRAYNEQFF.